This T cell receptor beta chain was captured by sequencing in a study of early T cells in non-severe SARS-CoV-2 infection. This clonotype appeared many times. The length of the CDR3 is 19 residues. V shed 4 bases, J shed 0 bases, and the junction held 11 bases outside the gene matches. Germline V CDR1 and CDR2: SGHTA, FQGNSA. Unique molecular identifiers were attached to individual cDNA molecules. From the 5' RACE reads, TCRdb called clonotypes with MiXCR, one entry per CDR3 protein. The sample has 90,000 to 130,000 distinct CDR3 sequences; around 13% are singletons. The source of this sequence is an adult who was a healthcare worker with PCR-confirmed SARS-CoV-2 infection or an uninfected control (not recorded which). The J gene is TRBJ2-1, the V gene TRBV7-2, with 11 bases fitting TRBD2. Sequencing used whole blood, obtained at baseline. The CDR3 sequence: CASSSRPGLAESSYNEQFF. The CDR3 bases are TGTGCCAGCAGCTCCAGACCGGGACTAGCGGAGAGCTCCTACAATGAGCAGTTCTTC.